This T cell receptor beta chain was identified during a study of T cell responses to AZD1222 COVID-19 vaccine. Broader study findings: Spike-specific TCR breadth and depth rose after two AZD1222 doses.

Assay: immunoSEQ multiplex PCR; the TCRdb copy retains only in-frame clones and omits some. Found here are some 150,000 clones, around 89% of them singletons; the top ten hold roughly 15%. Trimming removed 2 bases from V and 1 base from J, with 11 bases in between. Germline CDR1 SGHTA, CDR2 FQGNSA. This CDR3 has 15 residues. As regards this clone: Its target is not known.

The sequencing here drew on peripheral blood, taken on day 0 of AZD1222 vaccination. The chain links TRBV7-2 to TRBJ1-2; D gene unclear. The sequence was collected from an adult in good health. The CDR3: CASSLSPQVNYGYTF. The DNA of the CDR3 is TGTGCCAGCAGCTTATCCCCTCAGGTTAACTATGGCTACACCTTC.